Given below is one TCR beta chain in context. Antigen: not known. Regions amplified from RNA transcripts were the TCR beta CDR3 regions. The HTBI set primed first-round TCR CDR3 RT-PCR. TCRdb reprocessed the multiplex PCR reads with MiXCR, giving one entry per CDR3 protein. This sample has about 290,000 distinct CDR3 sequences, with around 19% found just once. This entry belongs to a study of T cells in Graves' hyperthyroidism and ophthalmopathy. Findings of the study overall: The majority of expanded thyroid clonotypes above 0.001 also appeared in blood.

CDR3 size: 16 residues. Germline CDR1 reads LNHDA; CDR2 reads SQIVND (reference sequence). Trimming removed 3 bases at V and 0 bases at J, with 12 bases between. At least 3 on the Clinical Activity Score was recorded for ophthalmopathy patients, who also had NOSPECS grade at least 4 and duration under 3 months. Based on clinical symptoms, serum thyroxine and TRAb, thyroid ultrasound and orbital computed tomography, diagnoses were reached. The receptor was derived from a man aged 45-65 years with Graves' ophthalmopathy. The chain couples TRBV19 to TRBJ2-1, with D uncertain. The specimen sequenced was blood. As DNA, the CDR3 is TGTGCCAGTAGTATGATAGCAGTGGGCTCCTACAATGAGCAGTTCTTC. Its translation: CASSMIAVGSYNEQFF.